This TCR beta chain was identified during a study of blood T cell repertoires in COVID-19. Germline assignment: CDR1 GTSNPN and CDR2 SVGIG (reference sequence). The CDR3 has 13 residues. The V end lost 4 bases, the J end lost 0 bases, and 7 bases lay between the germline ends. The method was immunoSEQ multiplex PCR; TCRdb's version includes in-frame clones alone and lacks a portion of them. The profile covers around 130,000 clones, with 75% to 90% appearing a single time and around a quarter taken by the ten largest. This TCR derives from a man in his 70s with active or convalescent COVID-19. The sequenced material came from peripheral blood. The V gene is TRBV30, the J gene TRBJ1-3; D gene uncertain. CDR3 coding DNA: TGTGCCTGGAACACCCTCTCTGGAAACACCATATATTTT. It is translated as CAWNTLSGNTIYF.